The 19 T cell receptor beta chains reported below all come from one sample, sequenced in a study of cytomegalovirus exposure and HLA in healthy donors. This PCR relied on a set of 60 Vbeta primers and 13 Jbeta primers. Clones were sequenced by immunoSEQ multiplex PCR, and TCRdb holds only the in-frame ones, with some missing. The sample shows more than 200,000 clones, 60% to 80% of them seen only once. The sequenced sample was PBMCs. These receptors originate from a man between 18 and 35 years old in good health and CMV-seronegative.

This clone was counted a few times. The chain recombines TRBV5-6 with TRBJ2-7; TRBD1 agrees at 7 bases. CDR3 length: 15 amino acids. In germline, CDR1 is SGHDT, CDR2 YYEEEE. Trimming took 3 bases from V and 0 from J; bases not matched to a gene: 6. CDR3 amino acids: CASSSTRQGSYEQYF. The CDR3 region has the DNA TGTGCCAGCAGCTCTACACGACAGGGCTCCTACGAGCAGTACTTC.

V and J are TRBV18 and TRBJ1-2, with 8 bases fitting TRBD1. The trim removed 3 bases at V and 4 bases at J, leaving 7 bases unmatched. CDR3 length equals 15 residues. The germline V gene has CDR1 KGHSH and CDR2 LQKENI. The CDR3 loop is CASSPGQGGSYGYTF. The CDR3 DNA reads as TGTGCCAGCTCACCTGGACAGGGTGGGAGCTATGGCTACACCTTC.

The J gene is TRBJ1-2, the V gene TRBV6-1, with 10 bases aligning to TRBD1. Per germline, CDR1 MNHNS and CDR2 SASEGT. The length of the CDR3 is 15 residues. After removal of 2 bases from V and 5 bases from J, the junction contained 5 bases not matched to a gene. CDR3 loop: CASSEPGQGIYGYTF. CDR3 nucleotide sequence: TGTGCCAGCAGTGAACCGGGACAGGGGATTTATGGCTACACCTTC.

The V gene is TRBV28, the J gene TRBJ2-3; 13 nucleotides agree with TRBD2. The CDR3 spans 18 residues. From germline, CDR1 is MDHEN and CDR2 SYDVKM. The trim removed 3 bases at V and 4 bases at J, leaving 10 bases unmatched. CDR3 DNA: TGTGCCAGCAGTTTTACTAGCGGGGGGGCCGTTTTAGCAGATACGCAGTATTTT. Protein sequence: CASSFTSGGAVLADTQYF.

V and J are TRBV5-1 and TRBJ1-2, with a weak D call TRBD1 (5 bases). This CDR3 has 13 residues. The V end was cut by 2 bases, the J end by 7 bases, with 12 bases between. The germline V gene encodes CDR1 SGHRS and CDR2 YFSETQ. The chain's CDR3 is CASSFTPQGGYTF. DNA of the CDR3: TGCGCCAGCAGCTTTACCCCGCAGGGTGGCTACACCTTC. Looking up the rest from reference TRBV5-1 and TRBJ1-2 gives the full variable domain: KAGVTQTPRYLIKTRGQQVTLSCSPISGHRSVSWYQQTPGQGLQFLFEYFSETQRNKGNFPGRFSGRQFSNSRSEMNVSTLELGDSALYLCASSFTPQGGYTFGSGTRLTVV.

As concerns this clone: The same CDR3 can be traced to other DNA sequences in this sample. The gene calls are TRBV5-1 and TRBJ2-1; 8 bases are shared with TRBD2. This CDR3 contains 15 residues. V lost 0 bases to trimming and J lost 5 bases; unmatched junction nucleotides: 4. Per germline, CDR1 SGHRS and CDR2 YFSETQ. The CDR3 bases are TGCGCCAGCAGCTTGGACGCGGGGGGTCACAATGAGCAGTTCTTC. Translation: CASSLDAGGHNEQFF.

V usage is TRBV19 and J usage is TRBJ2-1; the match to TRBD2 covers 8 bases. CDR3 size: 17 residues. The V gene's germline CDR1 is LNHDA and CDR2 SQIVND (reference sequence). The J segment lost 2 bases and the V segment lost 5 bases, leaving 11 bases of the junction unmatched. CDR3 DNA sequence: TGTGCCAGTAGTCCGCCCGGGGCGGGGGGTACCTACAATGAGCAGTTCTTC. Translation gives CASSPPGAGGTYNEQFF.

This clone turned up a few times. The CDR3 bases are TGTGCCAGCAGCTATAGCGGGAGTGGGTACGAGCAGTACTTC. It translates to CASSYSGSGYEQYF. The chain uses TRBV5-4 and TRBJ2-7; the match to TRBD2 covers 9 bases. V shed 3 bases, J shed 4 bases, and the junction held 5 bases outside the gene matches. Germline V CDR1 and CDR2: SGHNT, YYREEE (reference sequence). The CDR3 extends over 14 amino acids.

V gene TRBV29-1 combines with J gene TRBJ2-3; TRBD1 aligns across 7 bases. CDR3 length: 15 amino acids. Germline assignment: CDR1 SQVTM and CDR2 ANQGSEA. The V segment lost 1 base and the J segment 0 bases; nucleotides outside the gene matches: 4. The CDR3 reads CSVEVVTGSTDTQYF. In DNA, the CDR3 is TGCAGCGTTGAAGTTGTGACAGGGAGCACAGATACGCAGTATTTT.

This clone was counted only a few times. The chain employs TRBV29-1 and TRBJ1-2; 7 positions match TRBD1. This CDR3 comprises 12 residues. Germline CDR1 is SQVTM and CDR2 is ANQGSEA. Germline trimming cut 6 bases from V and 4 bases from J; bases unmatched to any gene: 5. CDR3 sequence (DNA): TGCAGCGTCGGGGCAGGGGGCTATGGCTACACCTTC. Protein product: CSVGAGGYGYTF.

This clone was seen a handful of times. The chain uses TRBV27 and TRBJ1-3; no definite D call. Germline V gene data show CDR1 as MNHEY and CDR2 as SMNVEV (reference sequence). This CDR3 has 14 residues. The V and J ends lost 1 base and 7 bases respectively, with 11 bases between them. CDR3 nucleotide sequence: TGTGCCAGCAGTTTATTGGAGGATCCGAACACCATATATTTT. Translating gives CASSLLEDPNTIYF.

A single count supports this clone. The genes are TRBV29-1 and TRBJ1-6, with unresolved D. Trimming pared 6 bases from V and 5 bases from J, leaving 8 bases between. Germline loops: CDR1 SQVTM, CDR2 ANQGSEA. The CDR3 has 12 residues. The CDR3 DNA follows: TGCAGCGTCAAGGGAGATAATTCACCCCTCCACTTT. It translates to CSVKGDNSPLHF.

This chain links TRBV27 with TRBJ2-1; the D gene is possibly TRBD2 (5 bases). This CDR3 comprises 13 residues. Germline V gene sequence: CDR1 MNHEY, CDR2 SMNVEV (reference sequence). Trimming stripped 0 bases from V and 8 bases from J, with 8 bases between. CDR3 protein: CASSLSGGDEQFF. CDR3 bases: TGTGCCAGCAGTTTATCAGGAGGCGATGAGCAGTTCTTC.

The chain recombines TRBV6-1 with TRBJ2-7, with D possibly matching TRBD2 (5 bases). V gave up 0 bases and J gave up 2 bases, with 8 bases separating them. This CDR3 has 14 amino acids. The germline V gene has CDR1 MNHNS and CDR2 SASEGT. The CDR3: CASSEAGVAYEQYF. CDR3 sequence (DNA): TGTGCCAGCAGTGAAGCGGGAGTGGCCTACGAGCAGTACTTC.

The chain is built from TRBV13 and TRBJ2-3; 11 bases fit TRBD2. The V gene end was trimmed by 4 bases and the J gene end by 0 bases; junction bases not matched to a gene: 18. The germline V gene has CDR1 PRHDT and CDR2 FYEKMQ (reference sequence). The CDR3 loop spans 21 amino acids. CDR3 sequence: CASSSGPVTSGGGISTDTQYF. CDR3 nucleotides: TGTGCCAGCAGCTCAGGTCCGGTAACTAGCGGGGGTGGAATCAGCACAGATACGCAGTATTTT.

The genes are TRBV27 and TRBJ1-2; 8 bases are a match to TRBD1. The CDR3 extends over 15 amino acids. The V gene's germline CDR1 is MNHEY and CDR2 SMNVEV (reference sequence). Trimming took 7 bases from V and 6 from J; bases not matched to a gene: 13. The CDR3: CASTRAAGGAHGYTF. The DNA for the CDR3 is TGTGCCAGCACCCGGGCTGCAGGGGGCGCCCATGGCTACACCTTC.

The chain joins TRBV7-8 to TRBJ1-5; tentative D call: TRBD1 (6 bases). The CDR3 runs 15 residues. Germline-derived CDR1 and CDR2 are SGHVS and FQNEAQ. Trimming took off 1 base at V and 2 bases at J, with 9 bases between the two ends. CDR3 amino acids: CASSLVQGRNQPQHF. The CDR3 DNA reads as TGTGCCAGCAGCTTAGTTCAGGGGCGCAATCAGCCCCAGCATTTT.

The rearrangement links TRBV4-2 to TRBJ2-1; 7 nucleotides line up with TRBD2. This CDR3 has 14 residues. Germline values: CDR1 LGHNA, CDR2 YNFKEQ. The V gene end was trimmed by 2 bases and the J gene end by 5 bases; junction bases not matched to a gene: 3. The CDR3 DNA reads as TGTGCCAGCAGCCAACGGGACTACGACAATGAGCAGTTCTTC. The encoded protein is CASSQRDYDNEQFF.

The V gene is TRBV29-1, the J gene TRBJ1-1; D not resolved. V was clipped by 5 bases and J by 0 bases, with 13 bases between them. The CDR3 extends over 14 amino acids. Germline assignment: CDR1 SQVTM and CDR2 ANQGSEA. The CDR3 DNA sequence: TGCAGCGTTCGTCTCTATAGTATGAACACTGAAGCTTTCTTT. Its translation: CSVRLYSMNTEAFF. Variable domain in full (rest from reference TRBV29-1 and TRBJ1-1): SAVISQKPSRDICQRGTSLTIQCQVDSQVTMMFWYRQQPGQSLTLIATANQGSEATYESGFVIDKFPISRPNLTFSTLTVSNMSPEDSSIYLCSVRLYSMNTEAFFGQGTRLTVV.